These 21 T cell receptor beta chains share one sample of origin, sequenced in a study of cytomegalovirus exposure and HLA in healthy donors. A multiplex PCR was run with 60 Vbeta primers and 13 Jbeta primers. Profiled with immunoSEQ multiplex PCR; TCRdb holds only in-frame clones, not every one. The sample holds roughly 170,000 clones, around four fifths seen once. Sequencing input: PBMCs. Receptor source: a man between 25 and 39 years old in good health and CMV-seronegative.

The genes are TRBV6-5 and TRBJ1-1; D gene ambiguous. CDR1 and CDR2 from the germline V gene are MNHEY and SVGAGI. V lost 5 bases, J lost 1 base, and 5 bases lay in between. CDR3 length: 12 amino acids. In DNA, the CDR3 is TGTGCCAGCAGTCGCGAGAACACTGAAGCTTTCTTT. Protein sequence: CASSRENTEAFF.

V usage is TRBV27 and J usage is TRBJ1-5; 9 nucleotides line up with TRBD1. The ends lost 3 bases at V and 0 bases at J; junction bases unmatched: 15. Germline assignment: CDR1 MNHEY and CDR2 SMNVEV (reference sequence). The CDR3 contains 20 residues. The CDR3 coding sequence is TGTGCCAGCAGTTTGTACCCCCCGGGACAGGGCACATATAGCAATCAGCCCCAGCATTTT. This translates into CASSLYPPGQGTYSNQPQHF.

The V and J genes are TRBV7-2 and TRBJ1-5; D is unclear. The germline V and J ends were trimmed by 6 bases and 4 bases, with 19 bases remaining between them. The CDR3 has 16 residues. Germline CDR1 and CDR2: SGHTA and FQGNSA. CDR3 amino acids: CASSPNSRGLNQPQHF. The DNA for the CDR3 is TGTGCCAGCAGTCCAAACTCTCGGGGTCTAAATCAGCCCCAGCATTTT.

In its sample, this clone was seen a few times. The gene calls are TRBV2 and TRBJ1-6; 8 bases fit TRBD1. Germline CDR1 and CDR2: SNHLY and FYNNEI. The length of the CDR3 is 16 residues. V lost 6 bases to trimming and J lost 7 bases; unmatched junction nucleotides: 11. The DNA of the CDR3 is TGTGCCAGCAGGGCCCCCAAGACAGGGGCAAATTCACCCCTCCACTTT. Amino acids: CASRAPKTGANSPLHF.

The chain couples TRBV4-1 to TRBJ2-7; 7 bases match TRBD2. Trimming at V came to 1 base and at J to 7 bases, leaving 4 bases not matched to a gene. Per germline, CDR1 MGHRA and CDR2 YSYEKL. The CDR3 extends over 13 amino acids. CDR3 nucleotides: TGCGCCAGCAGCCAAGTACTAGCGAGGGAGCAGTACTTC. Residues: CASSQVLAREQYF.

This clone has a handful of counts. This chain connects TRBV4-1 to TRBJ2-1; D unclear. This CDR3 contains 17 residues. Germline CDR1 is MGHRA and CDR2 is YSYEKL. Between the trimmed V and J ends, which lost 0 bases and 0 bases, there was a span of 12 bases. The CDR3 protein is CASSQEISTSSYNEQFF. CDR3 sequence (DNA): TGCGCCAGCAGCCAAGAAATTTCTACGAGCTCCTACAATGAGCAGTTCTTC.

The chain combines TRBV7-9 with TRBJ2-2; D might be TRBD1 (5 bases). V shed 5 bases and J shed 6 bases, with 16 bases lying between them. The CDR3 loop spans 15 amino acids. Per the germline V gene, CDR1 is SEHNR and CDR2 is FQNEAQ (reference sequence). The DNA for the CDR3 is TGTGCCAGCAGCACCAGGCAGGGCTGGTCCGGGGAGCTGTTTTTT. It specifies CASSTRQGWSGELFF.

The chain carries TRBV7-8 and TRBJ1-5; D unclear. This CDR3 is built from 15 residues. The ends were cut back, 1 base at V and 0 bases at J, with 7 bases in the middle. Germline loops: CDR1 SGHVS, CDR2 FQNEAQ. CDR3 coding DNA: TGTGCCAGCAGCTTAGTTCGGGATAGCAATCAGCCCCAGCATTTT. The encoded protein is CASSLVRDSNQPQHF.

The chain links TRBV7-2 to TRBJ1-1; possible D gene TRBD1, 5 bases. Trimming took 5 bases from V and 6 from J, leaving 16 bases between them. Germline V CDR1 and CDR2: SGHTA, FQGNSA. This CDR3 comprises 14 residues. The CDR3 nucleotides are TGTGCCAGCAGCCGGATCCTGGCGACAGCTGAAGCTTTCTTT. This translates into CASSRILATAEAFF.

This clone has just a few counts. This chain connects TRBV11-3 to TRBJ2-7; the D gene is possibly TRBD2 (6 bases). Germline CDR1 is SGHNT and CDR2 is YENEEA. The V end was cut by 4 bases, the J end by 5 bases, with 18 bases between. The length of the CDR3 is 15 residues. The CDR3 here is CASSSSGRGTHEQYF. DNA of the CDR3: TGTGCCAGCAGCTCCTCCGGGCGGGGTACCCACGAGCAGTACTTC.

This CDR3 is CAITEQGAVDEQYF. As DNA, the CDR3 is TGTGCCATCACGGAACAGGGTGCCGTTGACGAGCAGTACTTC. J is TRBJ2-5 and V is TRBV10-3; D perhaps matches TRBD1 (6 bases). The J call may not be correct, given that the DNA end is closer to TRBJ2-7. Germline V lookup: CDR1 ENHRY, CDR2 SYGVKD. CDR3 size: 14 residues.

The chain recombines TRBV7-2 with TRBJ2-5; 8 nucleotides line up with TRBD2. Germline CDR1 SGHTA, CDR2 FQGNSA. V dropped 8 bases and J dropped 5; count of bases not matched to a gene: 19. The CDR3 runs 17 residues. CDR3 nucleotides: TGTGCCAGCTCCCGAGGTGTCGGGGGGGGCCTCGATGAGACCCAGTACTTC. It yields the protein CASSRGVGGGLDETQYF.

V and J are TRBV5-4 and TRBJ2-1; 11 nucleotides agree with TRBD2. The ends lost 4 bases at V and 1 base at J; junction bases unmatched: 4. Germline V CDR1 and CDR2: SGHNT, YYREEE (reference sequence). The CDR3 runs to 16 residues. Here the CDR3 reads CASSLLAGASYNEQFF. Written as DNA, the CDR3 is TGTGCCAGCAGCCTACTAGCGGGAGCTTCCTACAATGAGCAGTTCTTC.

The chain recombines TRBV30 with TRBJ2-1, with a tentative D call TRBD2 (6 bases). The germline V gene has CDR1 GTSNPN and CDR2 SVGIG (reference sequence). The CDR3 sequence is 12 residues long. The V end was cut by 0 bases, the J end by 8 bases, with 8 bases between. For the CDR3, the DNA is TGTGCCTGGAGTGTACGGAGGGATGAGCAGTTCTTC. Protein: CAWSVRRDEQFF.

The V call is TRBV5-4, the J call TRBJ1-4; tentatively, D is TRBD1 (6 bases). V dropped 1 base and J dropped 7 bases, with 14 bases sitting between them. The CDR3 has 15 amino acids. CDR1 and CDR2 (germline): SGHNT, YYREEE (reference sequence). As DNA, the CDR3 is TGTGCCAGCAGCTTGTTTTCCAGGGGTATTGAAAAACTGTTTTTT. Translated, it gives CASSLFSRGIEKLFF.

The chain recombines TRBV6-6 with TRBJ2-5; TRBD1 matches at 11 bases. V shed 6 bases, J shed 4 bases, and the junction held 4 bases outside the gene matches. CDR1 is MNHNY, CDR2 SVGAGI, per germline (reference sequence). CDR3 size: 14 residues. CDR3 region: CASRRTGGAETQYF. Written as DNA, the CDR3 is TGTGCCAGCAGGAGGACAGGGGGCGCAGAGACCCAGTACTTC.

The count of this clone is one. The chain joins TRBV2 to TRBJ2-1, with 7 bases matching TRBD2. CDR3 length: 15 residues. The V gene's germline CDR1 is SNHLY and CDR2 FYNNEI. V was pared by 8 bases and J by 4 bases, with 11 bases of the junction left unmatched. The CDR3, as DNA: TGTGCCAGCGGACTAGACGGGGGAGCTTACAATGAGCAGTTCTTC. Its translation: CASGLDGGAYNEQFF.

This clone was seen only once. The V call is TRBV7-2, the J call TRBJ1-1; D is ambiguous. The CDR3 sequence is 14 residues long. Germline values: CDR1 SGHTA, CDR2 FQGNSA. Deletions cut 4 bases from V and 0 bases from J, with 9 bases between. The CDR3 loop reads CASSYNSLNTEAFF. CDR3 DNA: TGTGCCAGCAGCTACAACAGCCTGAACACTGAAGCTTTCTTT.

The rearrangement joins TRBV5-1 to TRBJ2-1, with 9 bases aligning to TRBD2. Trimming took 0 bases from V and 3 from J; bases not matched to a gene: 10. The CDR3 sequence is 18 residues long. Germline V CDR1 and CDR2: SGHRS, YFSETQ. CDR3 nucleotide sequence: TGCGCCAGCAGCTTGGAGGGGGCGACTAGCGGCATCTACAATGAGCAGTTCTTC. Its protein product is CASSLEGATSGIYNEQFF.

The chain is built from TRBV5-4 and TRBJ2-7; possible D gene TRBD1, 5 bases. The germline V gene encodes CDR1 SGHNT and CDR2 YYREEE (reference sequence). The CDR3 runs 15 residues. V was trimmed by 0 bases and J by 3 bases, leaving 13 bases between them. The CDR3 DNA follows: TGTGCCAGCAGCTTGGGGGTAGGGGTCTACTACGAGCAGTACTTC. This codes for CASSLGVGVYYEQYF.

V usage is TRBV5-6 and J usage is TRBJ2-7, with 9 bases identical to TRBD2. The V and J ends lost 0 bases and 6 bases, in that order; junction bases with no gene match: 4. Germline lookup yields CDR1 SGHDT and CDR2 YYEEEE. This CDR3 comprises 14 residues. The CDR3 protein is CASSLELAGSEQYF. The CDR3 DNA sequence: TGTGCCAGCAGCTTGGAACTAGCGGGCAGCGAGCAGTACTTC.